Shown below are 20 T cell receptor beta chains from a single sample sequenced in a study of CD8+ T cells in alopecia areata. Extracted RNA was reverse transcribed, and the resulting cDNA served as sequencing template. The repertoire was sequenced with immunoSEQ multiplex PCR; TCRdb's copy has only in-frame clones and lacks some. The sample holds 100,000 to 150,000 clones, 58% seen once. Sequencing used CD4+ T cells sorted from blood, obtained at week 0. The receptors come from a human donor with alopecia areata.

The table lists this clone with a few counts. V and J are TRBV28 and TRBJ2-2, with 10 bases matching TRBD1. V lost 2 bases, J lost 3 bases, and 3 bases stayed unmatched. Germline values: CDR1 MDHEN, CDR2 SYDVKM. The CDR3 totals 16 residues. CDR3 amino acids: CASSLIGQGDTGELFF. For the CDR3, the DNA is TGTGCCAGCAGTTTAATAGGACAGGGGGACACCGGGGAGCTGTTTTTT.

This clone appeared a few times. The chain uses TRBV11-2 and TRBJ1-1; D gene uncertain. CDR3 size: 13 residues. The ends were cut back, 5 bases at V and 4 bases at J, with 11 bases in the middle. Germline CDR1 reads SGHAT; CDR2 reads FQNNGV. CDR3 region: CASSPRVGTEAFF. As DNA, the CDR3 is TGTGCCAGCAGCCCGAGGGTCGGCACTGAAGCTTTCTTT.

V usage is TRBV2 and J usage is TRBJ1-2; 8 bases fit TRBD1. The ends lost 6 bases at V and 6 bases at J; junction bases unmatched: 9. Germline CDR1 SNHLY, CDR2 FYNNEI. The CDR3 is 14 residues long. The chain's CDR3 is CASRQTGVADGYTF. CDR3 nucleotides: TGTGCCAGCAGACAGACAGGGGTCGCGGATGGCTACACCTTC.

This clone has just a few counts. The rearrangement links TRBV15 to TRBJ2-7; 8 positions match TRBD1. V dropped 1 base and J dropped 2; count of bases not matched to a gene: 7. Germline values: CDR1 LNHNV, CDR2 YYDKDF (reference sequence). This CDR3 comprises 16 residues. The CDR3 protein is CATSRATGTGTYEQYF. The DNA of the CDR3 is TGTGCCACCAGCAGAGCCACCGGGACAGGAACCTACGAGCAGTACTTC. Looking up the rest from reference TRBV15 and TRBJ2-7 gives the full variable domain: DAMVIQNPRYQVTQFGKPVTLSCSQTLNHNVMYWYQQKSSQAPKLLFHYYDKDFNNEADTPDNFQSRRPNTSFCFLDIRSPGLGDTAMYLCATSRATGTGTYEQYFGPGTRLTVT.

Concerning this clone itself: At one end, the junction sequence differs from germline, possibly due to a read error. This chain uses TRBV5-4 with TRBJ1-2; 8 bases fit TRBD1. This CDR3 comprises 12 residues. Germline V gives CDR1 SGHNT, CDR2 YYREEE (reference sequence). This chain's CDR3 is CASSLPEGQEFF. DNA for the CDR3: TGTGCCAGCAGCTTACCAGAGGGACAGGAGTTCTTC.

The sample holds a few counts of this clone. The V and J genes are TRBV4-1 and TRBJ1-2; D not resolved. This CDR3 comprises 18 residues. Between the trimmed V and J ends, which lost 3 bases and 6 bases, there was a span of 26 bases. Germline assignment: CDR1 MGHRA and CDR2 YSYEKL. CDR3 bases: TGCGCCAGCAGCCATCACTTCCCCGCACCGACGCTCGGACATGGCTACACCTTC. Protein: CASSHHFPAPTLGHGYTF.

The chain couples TRBV7-2 to TRBJ2-1; 8 bases are a match to TRBD2. CDR1 is SGHTA and CDR2 is FQGNSA in the germline V gene. J gave up 4 bases and V 6 bases, and 14 bases lay outside the gene matches. The CDR3 is made up of 17 amino acids. The CDR3 DNA reads TGTGCCAGCAGAACCCAGGGCGGGAGGTCCTCTTACAATGAGCAGTTCTTC. This sequence encodes CASRTQGGRSSYNEQFF.

This chain uses TRBV18 with TRBJ2-5, with D possibly matching TRBD1 (6 bases). Germline V gene lookup returns CDR1 KGHSH and CDR2 LQKENI. V lost 5 bases to trimming and J lost 4 bases, with 11 bases between them. CDR3 size: 13 residues. CDR3 nucleotides: TGTGCCAGCTCATCGGACAGACGAGAGACCCAGTACTTC. This sequence encodes CASSSDRRETQYF. Full variable domain (rest looked up from reference TRBV18 and TRBJ2-5): NAGVMQNPRHLVRRRGQEARLRCSPMKGHSHVYWYRQLPEEGLKFMVYLQKENIIDESGMPKERFSAEFPKEGPSILRIQQVVRGDSAAYFCASSSDRRETQYFGPGTRLLVL.

A few counts support this clone. The chain links TRBV23-1 to TRBJ2-3; weak D call: TRBD1 (7 bases). TRBV23-1 is an ORF; its function is uncertain. V shed 4 bases and J shed 0 bases, with 29 bases lying between them. The CDR3 length is 21 residues. The CDR3, as DNA: TGCGCCAGCAGTCCTCCGGGAGAGGAGGGGGCGTTAAGCATGAGCACAGATACGCAGTATTTT. It is translated as CASSPPGEEGALSMSTDTQYF.

V is TRBV7-9 and J is TRBJ1-4; D gene unclear. V was trimmed by 6 bases and J by 6 bases, leaving 5 bases between them. The CDR3 covers 11 residues. Germline V gene lookup returns CDR1 SEHNR and CDR2 FQNEAQ (reference sequence). For the CDR3, the DNA is TGTGCCAGCAGAGTGGATGAAAAACTGTTTTTT. It translates to CASRVDEKLFF.

The rearrangement links TRBV7-2 to TRBJ2-5; D is possibly TRBD2 (6 bases). Germline V lookup: CDR1 SGHTA, CDR2 FQGNSA. CDR3 length: 13 residues. Trimming took off 11 bases at V and 1 base at J, with 14 bases between the two ends. The CDR3 DNA follows: TGTGCCTCCCGACTTAGCGGCCAAGAGACCCAGTACTTC. It yields the protein CASRLSGQETQYF.

The J gene is TRBJ2-1, the V gene TRBV15; D gene ambiguous. CDR1 is LNHNV and CDR2 is YYDKDF in the germline V gene (reference sequence). The CDR3 runs to 13 residues. Trimming pared 3 bases from V and 10 bases from J, leaving 13 bases between. The CDR3 DNA sequence: TGTGCCACCAGCAGCGTAGCCGTAGGGGAGCAGTTCTTC. Translation: CATSSVAVGEQFF.

A few counts support this clone. The chain joins TRBV5-1 to TRBJ1-2; D ambiguous. This CDR3 region has 15 residues. CDR1 SGHRS and CDR2 YFSETQ come from the germline V gene. V lost 0 bases and J 8 bases, leaving 17 bases between the germline ends. CDR3 nucleotide sequence: TGCGCCAGCAGCTTGGTGTTGTCAGGTTCCCCAGGCTACACCTTC. Its translation: CASSLVLSGSPGYTF.

The chain has TRBV7-2 and TRBJ2-5, with a weak D call TRBD2 (7 bases). Between the trimmed V and J ends, which lost 1 base and 6 bases, there was a span of 24 bases. CDR3 length: 18 residues. Per the germline V gene, CDR1 is SGHTA and CDR2 is FQGNSA. This CDR3 is CASSLVGAVSSGIKTQYF. CDR3 DNA sequence: TGTGCCAGCAGCTTAGTGGGGGCCGTCTCGAGCGGGATAAAGACCCAGTACTTC.

The genes are TRBV6-5 and TRBJ2-2; TRBD2 aligns across 7 bases. J gave up 5 bases and V 7 bases, and 7 bases lay outside the gene matches. From germline, CDR1 is MNHEY and CDR2 SVGAGI. This CDR3 has 14 residues. The CDR3 region is CASKRLAVTGELFF. The CDR3 nucleotides are TGTGCCAGCAAGCGTCTAGCGGTGACCGGGGAGCTGTTTTTT.

The chain carries TRBV4-1 and TRBJ2-3; D not certain. The germline V gene has CDR1 MGHRA and CDR2 YSYEKL. V was cut by 0 bases and J by 2 bases, with 15 bases left in between. The CDR3 has 17 amino acids. The CDR3 is CASSQDGEYGSTDTQYF. The CDR3 DNA reads as TGCGCCAGCAGCCAAGATGGGGAATACGGATCCACAGATACGCAGTATTTT.

This chain joins TRBV28 and TRBJ2-4; possibly TRBD2 for D (5 bases). Germline values: CDR1 MDHEN, CDR2 SYDVKM. The V end was cut by 6 bases, the J end by 2 bases, with 11 bases between. CDR3 length: 14 amino acids. CDR3 DNA: TGTGCCAGCAGCGAGCGGTATCCCAAAAACATTCAGTACTTC. This encodes CASSERYPKNIQYF.

This sequence joins TRBV9 and TRBJ1-6; tentative D call: TRBD1 (6 bases). The CDR3 length is 14 residues. Trimming removed 0 bases at V and 6 bases at J, with 7 bases between. CDR1 is SGDLS, CDR2 YYNGEE, per germline. The CDR3 nucleotides are TGTGCCAGCAGCGTAGAACAGGGTAATTCACCCCTCCACTTT. This codes for CASSVEQGNSPLHF.

This chain links TRBV7-3 with TRBJ2-2; 8 bases agree with TRBD1. The germline gives CDR1 SGHTA, CDR2 FQGTGA. The junction had 4 bases not matched to a gene; V was cut back by 5 bases and J by 5 bases. The CDR3 runs to 14 residues. CDR3 amino acids: CASSPTGETGELFF. CDR3 bases: TGTGCCAGCAGCCCGACAGGGGAGACCGGGGAGCTGTTTTTT.

The chain combines TRBV28 with TRBJ2-3; D is undetermined. Trimming took 6 bases from V and 1 from J, leaving 11 bases between them. The CDR3 is made up of 14 amino acids. Germline V CDR1 and CDR2: MDHEN, SYDVKM. The CDR3 spells CASRKPTGTDTQYF. In nucleotides, the CDR3 is TGTGCCAGCAGAAAACCAACAGGCACAGATACGCAGTATTTT.